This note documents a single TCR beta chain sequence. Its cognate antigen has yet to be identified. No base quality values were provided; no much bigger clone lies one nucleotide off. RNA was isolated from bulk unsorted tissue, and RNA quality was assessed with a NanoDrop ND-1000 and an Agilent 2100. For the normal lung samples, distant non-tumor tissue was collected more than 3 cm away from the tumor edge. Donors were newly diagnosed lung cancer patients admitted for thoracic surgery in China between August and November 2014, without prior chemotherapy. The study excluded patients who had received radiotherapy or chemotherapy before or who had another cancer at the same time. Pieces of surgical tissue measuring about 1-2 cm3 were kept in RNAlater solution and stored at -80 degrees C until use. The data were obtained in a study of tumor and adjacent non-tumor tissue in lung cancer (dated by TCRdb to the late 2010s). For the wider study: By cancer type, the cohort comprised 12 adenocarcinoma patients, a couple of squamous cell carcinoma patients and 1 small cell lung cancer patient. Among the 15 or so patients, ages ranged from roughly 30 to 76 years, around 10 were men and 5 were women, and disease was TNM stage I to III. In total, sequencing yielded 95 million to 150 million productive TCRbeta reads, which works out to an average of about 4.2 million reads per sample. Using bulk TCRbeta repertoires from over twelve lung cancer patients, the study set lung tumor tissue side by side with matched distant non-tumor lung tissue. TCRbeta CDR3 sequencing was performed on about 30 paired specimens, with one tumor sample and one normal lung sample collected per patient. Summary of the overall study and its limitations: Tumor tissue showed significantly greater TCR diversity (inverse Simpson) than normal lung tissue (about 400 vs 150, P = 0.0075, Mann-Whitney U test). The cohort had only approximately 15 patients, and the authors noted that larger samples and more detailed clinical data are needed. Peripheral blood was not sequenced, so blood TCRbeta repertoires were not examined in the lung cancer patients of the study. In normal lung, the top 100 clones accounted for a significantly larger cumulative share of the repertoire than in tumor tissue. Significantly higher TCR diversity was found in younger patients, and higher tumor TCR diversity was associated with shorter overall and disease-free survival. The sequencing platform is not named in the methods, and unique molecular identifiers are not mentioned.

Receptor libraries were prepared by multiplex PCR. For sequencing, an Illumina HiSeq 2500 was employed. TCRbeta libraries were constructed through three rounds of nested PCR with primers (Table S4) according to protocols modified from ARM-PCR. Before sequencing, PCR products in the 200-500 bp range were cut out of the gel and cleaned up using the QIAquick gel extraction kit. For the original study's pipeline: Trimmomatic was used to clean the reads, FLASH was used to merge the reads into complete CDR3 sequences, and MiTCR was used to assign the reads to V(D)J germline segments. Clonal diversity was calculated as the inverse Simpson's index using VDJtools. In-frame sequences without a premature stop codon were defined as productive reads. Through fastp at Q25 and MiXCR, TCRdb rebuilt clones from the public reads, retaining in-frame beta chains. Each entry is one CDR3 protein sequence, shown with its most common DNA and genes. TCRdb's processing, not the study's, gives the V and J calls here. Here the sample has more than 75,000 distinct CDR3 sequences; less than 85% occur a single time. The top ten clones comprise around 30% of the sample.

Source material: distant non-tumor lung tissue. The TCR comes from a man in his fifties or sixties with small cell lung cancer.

The sequenced DNA is TGTGCCAGCAGCCCAGCGATCTCGCTGGGCGAACAGTACTTC. It codes for CASSPAISLGEQYF. The sequence is built from TRBV7-9 and TRBJ2-7; the D gene remains uncertain. The CDR3 contains 14 residues, cysteine and phenylalanine counted. Of the read, only the CDR3 DNA is kept; its 42 bases are in frame from base 1. Taken from the germline V gene (reference sequence), the CDR1 and CDR2 loops are SEHNR and FQNEAQ. Between the V and J ends, shortened by 5 bases and 10 bases respectively, the junction contains 21 bases.